A single TCR beta chain is shown here with its context. The data are from a study of blood T cells in healthy people across ages. Donors each provided approximately 9.6 milliliters of peripheral blood. CDR3 size: 12 residues. Germline CDR1 MDHEN, CDR2 SYDVKM. Losses at the gene ends were 5 bases for V and 11 bases for J; bases not matched to a gene: 8. It was with a sample-barcoded 5' primer and a J-beta primer mix that a second PCR of roughly 7 to 11 cycles was run. TCRdb reanalysed the 5' RACE reads using MiXCR and keeps one entry per CDR3 protein. The sample consists of 600,000 to 900,000 distinct CDR3 sequences, around a quarter of them appearing once. These data were also reused for a study on T cells of mothers and their children. That source adds: Every mother supplied over 8 million TCR beta CDR3 reads and every child around 3 million. The effect of thymic selection on TCR recombination output is similar between related and unrelated pairs.

The sequenced material came from blood. This sequence originates from a boy younger than 18 in good health. V and J are TRBV28 and TRBJ1-2, with 7 bases identical to TRBD1. The chain's CDR3 is CASSNQQGRYTF. The CDR3 region has the DNA TGTGCCAGCAGTAACCAACAGGGGCGGTACACCTTC.